This TCR beta chain came from a study of cytomegalovirus exposure and HLA in healthy donors. PCR used 60 Vbeta primers and 13 Jbeta primers. Authors' data handling: An analysis that came later counted 70 million to 100 million unique TCR beta chains, approximately 10 million shared. Produced via immunoSEQ multiplex PCR; TCRdb's table is partial and in-frame only. V and J calls plus clone size are reproduced from that table; the DNA served to infer D and trimming. The table has about 190,000 clones, around four fifths seen once. Trimming left V 5 bases short and J 4 bases short, with 11 bases between. The CDR3 covers 14 residues. CDR1 and CDR2 (germline): MNHEY, SVGAGI. Study-wide results and limits: Specificity for CMV antigens was confirmed in vitro for three of the CMV-associated chains. Further analysis, carried out later, found HLA-associated TCR beta chains more clonally expanded than equally common other chains.

Note on this clone: The antigen remains undetermined.

Sequencing was done on a sample of PBMCs. This receptor was obtained from a woman aged 18 to 35 in good health and CMV-seronegative. This chain uses TRBV6-5 with TRBJ2-2; D might be TRBD1 (6 bases). The CDR3 sequence: CASSGHRATGELFF. The CDR3 region has the DNA TGTGCCAGCAGTGGTCACAGGGCCACCGGGGAGCTGTTTTTT.